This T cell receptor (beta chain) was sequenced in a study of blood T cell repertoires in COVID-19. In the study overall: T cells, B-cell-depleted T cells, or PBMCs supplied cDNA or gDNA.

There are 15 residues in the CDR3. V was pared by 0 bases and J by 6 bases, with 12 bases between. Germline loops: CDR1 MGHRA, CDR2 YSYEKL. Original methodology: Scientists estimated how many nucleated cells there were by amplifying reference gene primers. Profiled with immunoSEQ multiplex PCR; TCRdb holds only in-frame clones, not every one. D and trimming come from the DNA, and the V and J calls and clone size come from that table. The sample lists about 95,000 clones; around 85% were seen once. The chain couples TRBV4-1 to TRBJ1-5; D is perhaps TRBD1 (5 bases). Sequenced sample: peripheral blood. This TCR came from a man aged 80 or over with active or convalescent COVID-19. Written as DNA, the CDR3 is TGCGCCAGCAGCCAAGATAGGACAATCCCTCAGCCCCAGCATTTT. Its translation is CASSQDRTIPQPQHF.